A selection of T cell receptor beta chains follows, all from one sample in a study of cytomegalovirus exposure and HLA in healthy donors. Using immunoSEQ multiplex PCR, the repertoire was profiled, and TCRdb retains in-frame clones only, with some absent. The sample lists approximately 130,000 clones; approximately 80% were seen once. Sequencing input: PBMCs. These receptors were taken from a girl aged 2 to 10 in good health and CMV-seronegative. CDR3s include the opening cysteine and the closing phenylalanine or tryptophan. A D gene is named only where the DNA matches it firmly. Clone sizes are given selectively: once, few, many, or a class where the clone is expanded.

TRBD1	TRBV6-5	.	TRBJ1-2	TGTGCCAGCAGCCAACAGGGGCAAGTTTTCTATGGCTACACCTTC	CASSQQGQVFYGYTF
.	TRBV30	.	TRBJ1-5	TGTGCCTGGAGTGCGGGGTTACATAGCAATCAGCCCCAGCATTTT	CAWSAGLHSNQPQHF
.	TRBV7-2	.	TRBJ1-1	TGTGCCAGCAGCTTGGCACAAGACACTGAAGCTTTCTTT	CASSLAQDTEAFF
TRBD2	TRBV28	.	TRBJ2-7	TGTGCCAGCAGTTTAATAGCGGGAGAATACGAGCAGTACTTC	CASSLIAGEYEQYF
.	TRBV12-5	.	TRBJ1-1	TGTGCTAGTGGTTTGAAGGTCTCTACAGGGTTGGACACTGAAGCTTTCTTT	CASGLKVSTGLDTEAFF
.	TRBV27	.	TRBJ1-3	TGTGCCAGCAGTTTATCGAGGGAGGACGGAGCCTCTGGAAACACCATATATTTT	CASSLSREDGASGNTIYF
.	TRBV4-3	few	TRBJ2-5	TGCGCCAGCAGCCAAGGACTTCAAGAGACCCAGTACTTC	CASSQGLQETQYF
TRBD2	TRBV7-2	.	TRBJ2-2	TGTGCCAGCAGCTTTGGACTAGCCGCGAGCACCGGGGAGCTGTTTTTT	CASSFGLAASTGELFF
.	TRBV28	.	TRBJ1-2	TGTGCCAGCAGTTTCATCCCTGACAGCTATGGCTACACCTTC	CASSFIPDSYGYTF
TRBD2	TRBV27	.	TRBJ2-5	TGTGCCAGCAGTTTATCAGGTTGGCAGGGACTATCGCAAGAGACCCAGTACTTC	CASSLSGWQGLSQETQYF
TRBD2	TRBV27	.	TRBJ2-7	TGTGCCAGCAGTTTCCGGACTAGCGGGAGGACTTCCTACGAGCAGTACTTC	CASSFRTSGRTSYEQYF
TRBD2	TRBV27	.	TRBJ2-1	TGTGCCAGCACACCCTTCAGCGGGGAATCCTACAATGAGCAGTTCTTC	CASTPFSGESYNEQFF
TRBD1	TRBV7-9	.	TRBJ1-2	TGTGCCAGCAGCTCAGGACAGGGTCGGGTTGGTGGCTACACCTTC	CASSSGQGRVGGYTF
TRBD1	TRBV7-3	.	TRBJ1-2	TGTGCCAGCAGCTTAGACCGACAGGGAAATGGCTACACCTTC	CASSLDRQGNGYTF
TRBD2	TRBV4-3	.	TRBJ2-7	TGCGCCAGCAGCCAAGAACACCGCGGGGGAGCCTACGAGCAGTACTTC	CASSQEHRGGAYEQYF
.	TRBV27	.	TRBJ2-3	TGTGCCAGCAGTTTGGCAGGAGGCGGCACAGATACGCAGTATTTT	CASSLAGGGTDTQYF
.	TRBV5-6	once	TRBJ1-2	TGTGCCAGCAGTGCGACGGACAGTGCCAACTATGGCTACACCTTC	CASSATDSANYGYTF
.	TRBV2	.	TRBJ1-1	TGTGCCAGCAGGACGGCTAGGGGCATGAACACTGAAGCTTTCTTT	CASRTARGMNTEAFF
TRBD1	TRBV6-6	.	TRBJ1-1	TGTGCCAGCAGGAGCCAGGGACAGGGGGCCGGTGAAGCTTTCTTT	CASRSQGQGAGEAFF
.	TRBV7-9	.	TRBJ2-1	TGTGCCAGCAGCTTATCTATATATGAGCAGTTCTTC	CASSLSIYEQFF
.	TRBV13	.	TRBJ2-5	TGTGCCAGCAGCTTCTGGGACTCTCGAACCCAGTACTTC	CASSFWDSRTQYF
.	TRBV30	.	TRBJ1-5	TGTGCCTGGAGTGTAACGGGGTACGGGGAGCAGCCCCAGCATTTT	CAWSVTGYGEQPQHF
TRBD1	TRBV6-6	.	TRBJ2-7	TGTGCCAGCAGTCAATACAGGGGCCCTTACGAGCAGTACTTC	CASSQYRGPYEQYF
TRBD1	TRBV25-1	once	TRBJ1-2	TGTGCCAGCAGTTCAACCGGGACAGGGAATGGCTACACCTTC	CASSSTGTGNGYTF
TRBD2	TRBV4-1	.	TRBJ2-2	TGCGCCAGCAGCCAAATAGCGGGAGACACCGGGGAGCTGTTTTTT	CASSQIAGDTGELFF
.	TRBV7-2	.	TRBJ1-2	TGTGCCAGCAGCTTAGAGGGGTCCTACTATGGCTACACCTTC	CASSLEGSYYGYTF
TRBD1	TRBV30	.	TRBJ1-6	TGTGCCTGGAGCCGCCCGGGACAGGGGGCTTCACCCCTCCACTTT	CAWSRPGQGASPLHF
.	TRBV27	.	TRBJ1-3	TGTGCCAGCAGCCATGTCTCTGGAAACACCATATATTTT	CASSHVSGNTIYF
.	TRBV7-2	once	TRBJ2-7	TGTGCCAGCAGCTTTCTTTCGGAGCAGTACTTC	CASSFLSEQYF
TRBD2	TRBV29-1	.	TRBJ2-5	TGCAGCGTTGTACTGGCGGGAGAAGGGGAAGAGACCCAGTACTTC	CSVVLAGEGEETQYF
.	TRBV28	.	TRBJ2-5	TGTGCCAGCAGTTTAGACAGGCGCCAAGAGACCCAGTACTTC	CASSLDRRQETQYF
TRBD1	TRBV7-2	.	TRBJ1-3	TGTGCCAGCAGCTTAGGGGGGGACAGGGGTGGAAACACCATATATTTT	CASSLGGDRGGNTIYF
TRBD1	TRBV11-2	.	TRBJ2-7	TGTGCCAGCAGCCCGGGACAGAGAACACTACTGTTCTACGAGCAGTACTTC	CASSPGQRTLLFYEQYF
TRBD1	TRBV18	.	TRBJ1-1	TGTGCCAGCTCGTCCGGGACAGGGCTACCTGAAGCTTTCTTT	CASSSGTGLPEAFF
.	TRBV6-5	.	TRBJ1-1	TGTGCCAGCAGTTACTCGCGAGTCATGAACACTGAAGCTTTCTTT	CASSYSRVMNTEAFF
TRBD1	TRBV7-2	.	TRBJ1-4	TGTGCCAGCAGCTTAGGGACAGGGAATACCCTTAGTGAAAAACTGTTTTTT	CASSLGTGNTLSEKLFF
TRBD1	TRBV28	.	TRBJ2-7	TGTGCCACCATTTCCGGGACAGCCTCCTACGAGCAGTACTTC	CATISGTASYEQYF
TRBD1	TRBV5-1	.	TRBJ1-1	TGCGCCAGCAGCTTGGAGACAGGGGGAGTCTCTCTTGCTTTCTTT	CASSLETGGVSLAFF